The entry below gives a single T cell receptor beta chain sequence along with its context. This entry comes from a study of T cell changes during pregnancy in multiple sclerosis. Germline values: CDR1 SNHLY, CDR2 FYNNEI. Trimming removed 4 bases at V and 2 bases at J, with 11 bases between. CDR3 length equals 14 residues. Here immunoSEQ multiplex PCR was the method, and the copy in TCRdb shows in-frame clones only, minus some. The sample shows about 67,000 clones, about nine tenths of them seen only once. The chain employs TRBV2 and TRBJ1-2; D is ambiguous. This TCR derives from a female donor with multiple sclerosis, enrolled in a pregnancy study. The specimen was peripheral blood, collected in the second trimester of pregnancy. This chain's CDR3 is CASSVGRQNYGYTF. The DNA for the CDR3 is TGTGCCAGCAGTGTAGGCAGACAAAACTATGGCTACACCTTC.